This T cell receptor beta chain was observed in a study of identical twins' blood T cells. Study background: Roughly 6 alpha and six beta libraries together yielded about 50 million reads.

Per the authors' pipeline: Clonotypes per individual ranged from about 85,000 to nearly 550,000. TCRdb itself ran the 5' RACE reads through MiXCR, one entry per CDR3 protein. TCRdb's processing, not the authors', yielded these V and J calls. The sample has fewer than 450,000 distinct CDR3 sequences; around 30% are singletons. Broader study findings: Shared CDR3 clonotype counts between two donors mainly tracked the product of their cloneset sizes, twins included. Each donor's most abundant TCRbeta clonotypes shared more CDR3 sequences with her twin than unrelated donors.

As regards this clonotype: Its antigen is still unknown.

Germline CDR1 is SGHTA and CDR2 is FQGNSA. The V end lost 5 bases, the J end lost 2 bases, and 7 bases lay between the germline ends. This CDR3 is 13 amino acids long. This chain uses TRBV7-2 with TRBJ1-3, with D perhaps TRBD1 (6 bases). The source is a woman aged 18-55 years in good health. The sample comprised PBMCs. CDR3 sequence reads: CASSRGPGNTIYF. The CDR3 DNA reads as TGTGCCAGCAGCCGGGGGCCTGGAAACACCATATATTTT.